The 2 T cell receptor beta chains in this list originate from one sample, sequenced in a study of CD8+ T cells in alopecia areata. RNA was isolated and reverse transcribed to cDNA, the sequencing template. Libraries were prepared by immunoSEQ multiplex PCR; TCRdb keeps only in-frame clonotypes and omits some of them. The table records approximately 58,000 clones, roughly 40% of them present only once. Sequenced input: NKG2D-low CD8+ T cells sorted from blood. The receptors originated from a human donor with alopecia areata.

Only a few counts were recorded for this clone. The chain has TRBV29-1 and TRBJ1-1, with TRBD1 as a possible D gene (5 bases). V lost 6 bases and J lost 3, with 14 bases in between. Germline V CDR1 and CDR2: SQVTM, ANQGSEA. CDR3 length: 13 amino acids. This CDR3 is CSVPGRGYTEAFF. CDR3 in DNA: TGCAGCGTCCCGGGACGGGGTTACACTGAAGCTTTCTTT.

This clone has more than one count but fewer than ten. The genes are TRBV7-9 and TRBJ1-1, with 7 bases identical to TRBD1. CDR3 size: 13 residues. The J segment lost 3 bases and the V segment lost 7 bases, leaving 5 bases of the junction unmatched. Germline values: CDR1 SEHNR, CDR2 FQNEAQ (reference sequence). The CDR3 nucleotides are TGTGCCAGCAACGAAAGGGGGCACACTGAAGCTTTCTTT. Its protein product is CASNERGHTEAFF.